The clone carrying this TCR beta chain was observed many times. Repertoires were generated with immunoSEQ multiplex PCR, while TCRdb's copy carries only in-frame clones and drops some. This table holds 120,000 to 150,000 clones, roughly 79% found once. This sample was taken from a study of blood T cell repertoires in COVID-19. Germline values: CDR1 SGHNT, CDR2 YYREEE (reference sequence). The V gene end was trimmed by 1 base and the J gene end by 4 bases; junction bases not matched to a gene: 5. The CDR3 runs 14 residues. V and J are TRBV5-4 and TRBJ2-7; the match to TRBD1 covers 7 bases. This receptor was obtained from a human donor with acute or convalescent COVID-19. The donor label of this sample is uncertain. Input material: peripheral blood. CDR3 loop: CASSLQGGVYEQYF. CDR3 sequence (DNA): TGTGCCAGCAGCTTGCAAGGGGGCGTTTACGAGCAGTACTTC.